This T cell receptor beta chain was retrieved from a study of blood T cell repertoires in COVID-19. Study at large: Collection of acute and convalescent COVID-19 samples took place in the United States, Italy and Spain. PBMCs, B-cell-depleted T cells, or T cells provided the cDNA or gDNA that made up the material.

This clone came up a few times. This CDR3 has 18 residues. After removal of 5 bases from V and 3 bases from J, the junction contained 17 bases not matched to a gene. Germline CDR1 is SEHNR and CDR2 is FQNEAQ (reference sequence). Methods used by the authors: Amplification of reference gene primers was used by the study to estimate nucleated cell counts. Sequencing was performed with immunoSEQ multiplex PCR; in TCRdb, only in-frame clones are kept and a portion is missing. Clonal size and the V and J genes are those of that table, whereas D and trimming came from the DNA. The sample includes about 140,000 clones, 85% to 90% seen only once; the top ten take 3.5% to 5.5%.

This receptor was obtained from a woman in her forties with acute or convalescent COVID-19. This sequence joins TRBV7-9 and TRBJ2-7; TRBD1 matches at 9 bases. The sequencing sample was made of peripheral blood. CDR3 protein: CASSPQAGTGKSGYEQYF. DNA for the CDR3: TGTGCCAGCAGCCCACAAGCCGGGACAGGGAAGTCGGGCTACGAGCAGTACTTC.